Listed below are T cell receptor beta chains from one sample, sequenced in a study of response to subunit inactivated influenza vaccine. In TCRdb, the RT-PCR reads were re-called with MiXCR into one record per CDR3 protein. The sample has 490,000 or so distinct CDR3 sequences, 7.6% seen once. The specimen comprised PBMCs from blood, sampled around 25 months after vaccination. These receptors all come from a man between 50 and 69 years old who received an inactivated influenza vaccine. CDR3s include the opening cysteine and the closing phenylalanine or tryptophan. The D gene is left open where the match is weak. Clone size, where shown, is once, few, many, or a class for clones that have expanded.

NA	14	TRBV7-9	TRBD2	TRBJ2-7	TGTGCCAGCAGCTTAAGGACTAGGCCATACGAGCAGTACTTC	CASSLRTRPYEQYF
few	15	TRBV6-1	TRBD2	TRBJ2-5	TGTGCCAGTGAACCGGGACTAGCGGACCAAGAGACCCAGTACTTC	CASEPGLADQETQYF
NA	13	TRBV12-3/TRBV12-4	NA	TRBJ1-5	TGTGCCTGCTCCGCGGGAAGACACCAGCCCCAGCATTTT	CACSAGRHQPQHF
NA	15	TRBV27	TRBD2	TRBJ2-1	TGTGCCAGCAGGTCGAGTAGCGGGGGGAACAATGAGCAGTTCTTC	CASRSSSGGNNEQFF
NA	15	TRBV29-1	NA	TRBJ2-7	TGCAGCGTTGGGTTTAGAACGGGCCCTTCCTACGAGCAGTACTTC	CSVGFRTGPSYEQYF
few	16	TRBV9	TRBD2	TRBJ2-1	TGTGCCAGCAGCGTAGTGTATAGCGGGGGGACCAATGAGCAGTTCTTC	CASSVVYSGGTNEQFF
NA	19	TRBV4-3	TRBD2	TRBJ2-3	TGCGCCAGCAGCCAATCGGCTGGAGCTAGCGGGAGGCGCACAGATACGCAGTATTTT	CASSQSAGASGRRTDTQYF
NA	14	TRBV7-2	TRBD2	TRBJ2-3	TGTGCCAGCGATCGGGGACTAGCGTCAGATACGCAGTATTTT	CASDRGLASDTQYF
few	16	TRBV12-5	TRBD2	TRBJ2-5	TGTGCTAGTGGTTATAGAGGACTAGCGGGGGGAGAGACCCAGTACTTC	CASGYRGLAGGETQYF
few	15	TRBV12-3/TRBV12-4	NA	TRBJ2-2	TGTGCCAGCAGATTCGGACCGATTAACACCGGGGAGCTGTTTTTT	CASRFGPINTGELFF
few	13	TRBV20-1	NA	TRBJ2-1	TGCAGTGGCCACGATAGCAAGAACAATGAGCAGTTCTTC	CSGHDSKNNEQFF
many	15	TRBV20-1	TRBD2	TRBJ2-1	TGCAGTGCTTCGGGACTAGCGGGGGGTTACAATGAGCAGTTCTTC	CSASGLAGGYNEQFF
many	17	TRBV5-6	NA	TRBJ2-1	TGTGCCAGCAGCTTGCTCGGAGAGGGGGGCTCCTACAATGAGCAGTTCTTC	CASSLLGEGGSYNEQFF
NA	13	TRBV7-2	NA	TRBJ2-7	TGTGCCAGCAGCTTAATCAGGGGCTACGAGCAGTACTTC	CASSLIRGYEQYF
NA	13	TRBV20-1	NA	TRBJ2-5	TGCACCCCGCGAGGGCCCTACCAAGAGACCCAGTACTTC	CTPRGPYQETQYF
many	15	TRBV28	TRBD2	TRBJ2-3	TGTGCCAGCAGTTTAGCGGGAGGGTCCTCGGATACGCAGTATTTT	CASSLAGGSSDTQYF
many	13	TRBV6-4	NA	TRBJ2-3	TGTGCCAGCAGTGACACCCTCACAGATACGCAGTATTTT	CASSDTLTDTQYF
once	14	TRBV2	TRBD1	TRBJ1-4	TGTGCCAGCAGCCCGGGACAGGGGAATGAAAACCTGTTTTTT	CASSPGQGNENLFF
few	15	TRBV11-2	NA	TRBJ2-5	TGTGCCAGCAGCTTAACAACGGCAGAACAAGAGACCCAGTACTTC	CASSLTTAEQETQYF
few	15	TRBV5-1	NA	TRBJ2-3	TGCGCCAGCAGCCCGTGGGGGGACAGCACAGATACGCAGTATTTT	CASSPWGDSTDTQYF
few	13	TRBV5-1	TRBD1	TRBJ1-1	TGCGCCAGCAGCTGGACAGGGGCGAGAGGCGCTTTCTTT	CASSWTGARGAFF
many	15	TRBV5-1	TRBD1	TRBJ1-4	TGCGCCAGCAGCTTACAGGGGGGTGCTAATGAAAAACTGTTTTTT	CASSLQGGANEKLFF
NA	15	TRBV4-3	NA	TRBJ1-4	TGCGCCAGCAGCCCACGCGGGCAGGTCGGTGAAAAACTGTTTTTT	CASSPRGQVGEKLFF
NA	17	TRBV24-1	TRBD2	TRBJ2-2	TGTGCCACCAGTGATTTCGGTAGCGGGGGATACACCGGGGAGCTGTTTTTT	CATSDFGSGGYTGELFF
NA	17	TRBV5-1	TRBD2	TRBJ2-1	TGCGCCAGCAGCACCGGGACTAGCGGGGGGGCGAAAAATGAGCAGTTCTTC	CASSTGTSGGAKNEQFF
few	18	TRBV28	TRBD1	TRBJ1-4	TGTGCCAGCAGTGACCCGGGACAGGGACCCTCAACTAATGAAAAACTGTTTTTT	CASSDPGQGPSTNEKLFF
few	13	TRBV28	NA	TRBJ2-5	TGTGCCAGCAGCACGACAGGCCAAGAGACCCAGTACTTC	CASSTTGQETQYF
few	17	TRBV5-1	NA	TRBJ2-4	TGCGCCAGCAGCTTGGTTGCCGGGCCTGGGGCCAAAAACATTCAGTACTTC	CASSLVAGPGAKNIQYF
NA	15	TRBV5-1	NA	TRBJ2-1	TGCGCCAGCAGCTTTACTAGGGGGGCTAGGGATGAGCAGTTCTTC	CASSFTRGARDEQFF
NA	15	TRBV12-3/TRBV12-4	NA	TRBJ1-5	TGTGCCAGCAGTGGACCGGAGGATCGTTCTCAGCCCCAGCATTTT	CASSGPEDRSQPQHF
NA	16	TRBV15	TRBD1	TRBJ2-4	TGTGCCACCAGCCGCGGGACAGGGGGCACCAAAAACATTCAGTACTTC	CATSRGTGGTKNIQYF
few	15	TRBV5-5	NA	TRBJ2-3	TGTGCCAGCAGCTTTATAGGCCAACGCACAGATACGCAGTATTTT	CASSFIGQRTDTQYF
few	16	TRBV30	TRBD2	TRBJ2-1	TGTGCCTGGAGTCGGGGGGGGACTAGCGGGATACATGAGCAGTTCTTC	CAWSRGGTSGIHEQFF
many	13	TRBV7-9	NA	TRBJ2-3	TGTGCCAGCAGAGGGTTCCCCACAGATACGCAGTATTTT	CASRGFPTDTQYF
many	13	TRBV4-2	NA	TRBJ2-2	TGTGCCACTAGGACAGCGAACACCGGGGAGCTGTTTTTT	CATRTANTGELFF
NA	14	TRBV6-5	NA	TRBJ1-5	TGTGCCAGCAGTTTCTCGGGGTATGATCAGCCCCAGCATTTT	CASSFSGYDQPQHF
many	13	TRBV12-3/TRBV12-4	NA	TRBJ2-5	TGTGCCAGCAGTTTTACCCAAAGGGAGACCCAGTACTTC	CASSFTQRETQYF